This T cell receptor beta chain was retrieved from a study of T-cell memory formation after mild COVID-19. Study-wide background: The study found TCR clusters largely donor specific.

Germline loops: CDR1 DFQATT, CDR2 SNEGSKA (reference sequence). This CDR3 comprises 13 residues. MiXCR was run by TCRdb on the 5' RACE reads, yielding one entry per CDR3 protein. The sample carries 50,000 or so distinct CDR3 sequences, roughly 27% recorded once. This clonotype turned up a few times. Sequencing was carried out using PBMCs or a T cell subset sorted from them (not recorded which). This chain links TRBV20-1 with TRBJ2-7; perhaps TRBD2 as D (8 bases). The sequence was collected from a man aged 18 to 29 who had mild COVID-19 (a few samples of this study predate the infection). Cell type and time point are not known. CDR3 sequence reads: CSGGDSLTYEQYV. CDR3 DNA: TGCAGCGGGGGGGACAGCCTTACCTACGAGCAGTACGTC.